In its sample, the clone carrying this T cell receptor (beta chain) was seen many times. Its antigen remains unidentified. A TCRbeta library incorporating unique molecular identifiers was prepared. TCRdb processed the PCR reads anew with MiXCR; each CDR3 protein has one entry. The top ten clones hold approximately 14% of a sample with 600,000 or so distinct CDR3 sequences, under 25% of them seen once. The sample originates from a study of T-cell reconstitution after alpha-beta-depleted transplantation in children. Broader study findings: Diversity and T-cell counts at one year after transplant derived mostly from new T cells. Some patients owed their high day-60 TCRbeta diversity to surviving recipient T cells and thymic progenitors. There were reportedly several hundred expanded graft clones from which alpha-beta T cells came about two months after transplant.

The CDR3 runs to 17 residues. Germline V gene sequence: CDR1 SQVTM, CDR2 ANQGSEA. V lost 5 bases and J lost 4, with 24 bases in between. This receptor was obtained from a boy younger than two who had a stem cell transplant for acute myeloid leukemia, so the T cells may come from the graft donor. The chain has TRBV29-1 and TRBJ2-1; TRBD1 might be the D (5 bases). Sequencing was performed on PBMCs, mostly from graft donor cells, taken 360 days after TCRalphabeta/CD19-depleted stem cell transplant. This chain's CDR3 is CSVTQKGLLSDYNEQFF. In DNA form, the CDR3 reads TGCAGCGTTACCCAGAAGGGGTTATTGTCGGATTACAATGAGCAGTTCTTC.